A selection of T cell receptor beta chains follows, all from one sample in a study of PD-1 blockade in classical Hodgkin lymphoma. Using immunoSEQ multiplex PCR, the repertoire was profiled, and TCRdb retains in-frame clones only, with some absent. The table has 80,000 to 100,000 clones, roughly 80% seen once. The sample was peripheral blood mononuclear cells (PBMCs), taken before the second cycle of nivolumab. The receptors derive from a human donor with classical Hodgkin lymphoma. Both conserved end residues are part of each CDR3. The order of the fields is clone size, V gene, J gene, CDR3 protein. Clone size is not always given. Where it is, it says once, few, many or a class for expanded clones.

clone_size: .
v_call: TRBV10-3
j_call: TRBJ2-3
cdr3_aa: CAIRERNSTDTQYF

clone_size: .
v_call: TRBV5-5
j_call: TRBJ1-2
cdr3_aa: CASSLVQQGDRFGYTF

clone_size: .
v_call: TRBV5-4
j_call: TRBJ1-1
cdr3_aa: CASSSPDRNWRAFF

clone_size: .
v_call: TRBV7-6
j_call: TRBJ2-1
cdr3_aa: CASSLRGPGPDNEQFF

clone_size: .
v_call: TRBV30
j_call: TRBJ1-5
cdr3_aa: CAWSAGQGRNQPQHF

clone_size: .
v_call: TRBV7-2
j_call: TRBJ2-5
cdr3_aa: CASSLVGLVGETQYF

clone_size: .
v_call: TRBV7-2
j_call: TRBJ1-5
cdr3_aa: CASSLSGTPGNQPQHF

clone_size: .
v_call: TRBV2
j_call: TRBJ2-1
cdr3_aa: CASSEISGSSNEQFF

clone_size: .
v_call: TRBV7-2
j_call: TRBJ2-5
cdr3_aa: CASSLGLRQETQYF

clone_size: .
v_call: TRBV6-5
j_call: TRBJ2-1
cdr3_aa: CASSYHGTSGSNEQFF

clone_size: .
v_call: TRBV4-1
j_call: TRBJ1-2
cdr3_aa: CASSQEGRRTYGYTF

clone_size: .
v_call: TRBV30
j_call: TRBJ2-7
cdr3_aa: CAWNRGPYEQYF

clone_size: .
v_call: TRBV7-3
j_call: TRBJ1-2
cdr3_aa: CASSLGGQGSQWGYTF

clone_size: .
v_call: TRBV5-1
j_call: TRBJ1-1
cdr3_aa: CASSPGQAEGTEAFF

clone_size: .
v_call: TRBV27
j_call: TRBJ1-4
cdr3_aa: CASRTRTAPEGYEKLFF

clone_size: .
v_call: TRBV5-4
j_call: TRBJ2-7
cdr3_aa: CASSLATRVASYEQYF

clone_size: once
v_call: TRBV7-2
j_call: TRBJ2-5
cdr3_aa: CASSLVRETQYF

clone_size: .
v_call: TRBV4-3
j_call: TRBJ2-7
cdr3_aa: CASSPSVLAGYDEQYF

clone_size: few
v_call: TRBV7-2
j_call: TRBJ2-3
cdr3_aa: CASSLVRAAGPTDTQYF

clone_size: .
v_call: TRBV5-1
j_call: TRBJ2-2
cdr3_aa: CASSLEAYTGELFF

clone_size: .
v_call: TRBV4-3
j_call: TRBJ2-7
cdr3_aa: CASSQDTRVEQYF

clone_size: .
v_call: TRBV6-5
j_call: TRBJ2-3
cdr3_aa: CASSSRVGWPDTQYF

clone_size: .
v_call: TRBV6-5
j_call: TRBJ2-7
cdr3_aa: CASSYGARWAYEQYF

clone_size: .
v_call: TRBV5-4
j_call: TRBJ2-7
cdr3_aa: CASSLAATGGGTYEQYF

clone_size: .
v_call: TRBV4-1
j_call: TRBJ2-3
cdr3_aa: CASSQGAGGLAGDAYTQYF

clone_size: .
v_call: TRBV5-1
j_call: TRBJ1-1
cdr3_aa: CASSWGNGGTGTEAFF

clone_size: .
v_call: TRBV5-6
j_call: TRBJ2-3
cdr3_aa: CASRSLGGSSTDTQYF

clone_size: once
v_call: TRBV21-1
j_call: TRBJ2-7
cdr3_aa: CAASLGAYEQYF

clone_size: .
v_call: TRBV19
j_call: TRBJ2-3
cdr3_aa: CASSMAGQGTDTQYF

clone_size: .
v_call: TRBV9
j_call: TRBJ1-1
cdr3_aa: CASSAQGGNTEAFF

clone_size: .
v_call: TRBV2
j_call: TRBJ1-4
cdr3_aa: CASSRDRTEFEKLFF

clone_size: .
v_call: TRBV6-5
j_call: TRBJ1-2
cdr3_aa: CASSRQGGGYTF

clone_size: few
v_call: TRBV4-2
j_call: TRBJ2-1
cdr3_aa: CASSQAAGQGHSNEQFF

clone_size: .
v_call: TRBV7-2
j_call: TRBJ1-1
cdr3_aa: CASSPWGAERTEAFF

clone_size: once
v_call: TRBV18
j_call: TRBJ2-7
cdr3_aa: CASSPGAAVYEQYF

clone_size: .
v_call: TRBV19
j_call: TRBJ1-1
cdr3_aa: CASRIIQGTEAFF

clone_size: .
v_call: TRBV2
j_call: TRBJ1-1
cdr3_aa: CASSPLQGGDTEAFF

clone_size: few
v_call: TRBV7-9
j_call: TRBJ1-5
cdr3_aa: CASSSTAGTDQPQHF

clone_size: .
v_call: TRBV5-6
j_call: TRBJ1-5
cdr3_aa: CASSLGQRYSNQPQHF

clone_size: few
v_call: TRBV5-1
j_call: TRBJ1-2
cdr3_aa: CASSLGHLGGYTF

clone_size: .
v_call: TRBV10-3
j_call: TRBJ1-1
cdr3_aa: CAISESGLSRTEAFF

clone_size: many
v_call: TRBV6-5
j_call: TRBJ2-7
cdr3_aa: CASSSGLAGAYEQYF